The 10 T cell receptor beta chains below come from one sample, sequenced in a study of identical twins listed by TCRdb under 2016. Library preparation was by 5' RACE. TCRdb lists the instrument as Illumina HiSeq 2000. The public reads were run again by TCRdb, first through fastp at Q25 and then through MiXCR, and only productive beta chains were kept. Every entry covers one CDR3 protein and lists the most common genes and DNA from its rows. This sample holds a few hundred thousand distinct CDR3 sequences; roughly an eighth were observed only once. About 0.94% of the sample comes from the top ten. These records were also assigned to another study, of yellow fever vaccine responses in identical twins.

The sample consisted of CD4+ T cells sorted from blood. Source of these receptors: a woman younger than 30 in good health.

This clonotype appeared a few times. The V gene is TRBV7-2, the J gene TRBJ2-5, with 10 bases lining up with TRBD2. The V gene's germline CDR1 is SGHTA and CDR2 FQGNSA. This CDR3 region has 16 residues. V dropped 1 base and J dropped 7; count of bases not matched to a gene: 9. Here the CDR3 DNA reads TGTGCCAGCAGCTTAGTTCTAGCGGGAGTGGGTCGGACCCAGTACTTC. It is translated as CASSLVLAGVGRTQYF.

This clonotype was detected only a few times. This sequence joins TRBV28 and TRBJ2-7; D is undetermined. The CDR3 has 14 residues. The ends were cut back, 8 bases at V and 2 bases at J, with 16 bases in the middle. Germline CDR1 MDHEN, CDR2 SYDVKM. The CDR3 region is CASLRGADPYEQYF. As DNA, the CDR3 is TGTGCCAGCTTGCGTGGCGCGGACCCCTACGAGCAGTACTTC.

This clonotype has more than one count but fewer than ten. The chain has TRBV14 and TRBJ2-2; no clear D gene. This CDR3 has 16 amino acids. CDR1 and CDR2 from the germline V gene are SGHDN and FVKESK. Trimming pared 0 bases from V and 5 bases from J, leaving 13 bases between. CDR3 nucleotides: TGTGCCAGCAGCCAAGATTTAAGGAAGAGGACCGGGGAGCTGTTTTTT. Amino acids: CASSQDLRKRTGELFF.

This clonotype occurred once. The chain recombines TRBV6-1 with TRBJ1-3; tentatively, D is TRBD1 (6 bases). The germline V gene encodes CDR1 MNHNS and CDR2 SASEGT. The V and J ends lost 7 bases and 0 bases respectively, with 19 bases between them. The CDR3 length is 17 residues. The CDR3 coding sequence is TGTGCCAGCAAATCAACAGGGAAGGGCATCTCTGGAAACACCATATATTTT. It translates to CASKSTGKGISGNTIYF.

The table lists this clonotype with a count of one. An end of the junction does not agree with germline; a read error may underlie this. The chain recombines TRBV2 with TRBJ2-1; 11 bases fit TRBD2. Per germline, CDR1 SNHLY and CDR2 FYNNEI. This CDR3 has 18 amino acids. CDR3 residues: CACSFRGFIAGGPNEQFF. The CDR3 DNA reads as TGTGCCTGCAGTTTCAGAGGGTTTATAGCGGGGGGGCCTAATGAGCAGTTCTTC.

This clonotype was picked up many times. V is TRBV27 and J is TRBJ2-7; D is perhaps TRBD1 (5 bases). V lost 2 bases and J lost 0, with 23 bases in between. The CDR3 totals 19 residues. The germline V gene has CDR1 MNHEY and CDR2 SMNVEV (reference sequence). CDR3 nucleotide sequence: TGTGCCAGCAGTTTAAAAGCCTCCCCAAGGGGCGTTAGCTCCTACGAGCAGTACTTC. This gives the protein CASSLKASPRGVSSYEQYF.

There are a few counts of this clonotype. The chain employs TRBV19 and TRBJ1-4, with 8 nucleotides matching TRBD1. Per germline, CDR1 LNHDA and CDR2 SQIVND (reference sequence). The ends lost 6 bases at V and 5 bases at J; junction bases unmatched: 5. CDR3 size: 14 residues. CDR3 sequence (DNA): TGTGCCAGTAGGAGAGACAGGGGAAATGAAAAACTGTTTTTT. It encodes CASRRDRGNEKLFF.

The chain employs TRBV23-1 and TRBJ2-5, with TRBD1 matching over 7 bases. TRBV23-1 is noted as an ORF with a role that remains uncertain. Trimming removed 6 bases from V and 4 bases from J; junction bases left unmatched: 14. This CDR3 is 16 amino acids long. The CDR3 DNA sequence: TGCGCCAGCAGGCCAATGGATAGGGGGCGCCCAGAGACCCAGTACTTC. Encoded protein: CASRPMDRGRPETQYF.

The table lists this clonotype with a few counts. This sequence joins TRBV7-6 and TRBJ2-1, with a tentative D call TRBD2 (5 bases). Germline V gene data show CDR1 as SGHVS and CDR2 as FNYEAQ. CDR3 length: 13 residues. V was pared by 5 bases and J by 8 bases, with 13 bases between. For the CDR3, the DNA is TGTGCCAGCAGCCGGACTGCTTTTTATGAGCAGTTCTTC. This translates into CASSRTAFYEQFF.

This chain connects TRBV30 to TRBJ2-1; D call uncertain. Trimming removed 7 bases from V and 2 bases from J, with 15 bases in between. From germline, CDR1 is GTSNPN and CDR2 SVGIG (reference sequence). This CDR3 comprises 14 residues. The CDR3 is CASIRAVPYNEQFF. The CDR3 bases are TGTGCCTCAATACGGGCGGTACCCTACAATGAGCAGTTCTTC.